Sequencing of this T cell receptor (beta chain) was carried out in a study of cytomegalovirus exposure and HLA in healthy donors. Per germline, CDR1 MGHDK and CDR2 SYGVNS. V gave up 6 bases and J gave up 8 bases; unmatched junction bases: 14. The length of the CDR3 is 16 residues. Whole-study findings and limits: One cluster of highly shared sequence variants probably arose as a sequencing artifact.

Concerning this clone: The antigen remains unidentified.

PCR employed 60 Vbeta and 13 Jbeta primers. The protocol was immunoSEQ multiplex PCR, while the TCRdb copy is restricted to in-frame clones and leaves out a portion. The sample lists 85,000 to 100,000 clones; 60% to 85% were seen once. The chain uses TRBV25-1 and TRBJ2-1; 9 bases match TRBD1. The TCR sequence derives from a woman between 35 and 50 years old in good health and CMV-seronegative. The sequencing input was PBMCs. This chain's CDR3 is CASRAPRGQGLYEQFF. The CDR3 DNA sequence: TGTGCCAGCAGGGCCCCTAGGGGACAGGGTTTATATGAGCAGTTCTTC.